These T cell receptor beta chains were read from a single sample in a study of blood T cell repertoires in COVID-19. Generated by immunoSEQ multiplex PCR, the TCRdb table keeps only in-frame clones and is missing some. Of about 230,000 clones listed, approximately 84% are singletons. Material for sequencing was peripheral blood. The receptor source for this set is a man aged 45-65 years with COVID-19, enrolled during active disease. Each CDR3 is given with its conserved first and last residue. A D gene is named only where the DNA matches it firmly. Expanded clones are given a class, and other clones once, few, many or no size at all.

CDR3 DNA,CDR3 protein,D gene,V gene,clone size,J gene
TGTGCCAGCAGCTTGTGGACAGGGGGTACCTACAATGAGCAGTTCTTC,CASSLWTGGTYNEQFF,TRBD1,TRBV11-1,-,TRBJ2-1
TGTGCCAGCTCAAAGCGGGAGGCCACAGATACGCAGTATTTT,CASSKREATDTQYF,TRBD2,TRBV18,-,TRBJ2-3
TGTGCCAGCAGTTTCTCTGAGGGGGCAGGTGGGCCCCAGCATTTT,CASSFSEGAGGPQHF,TRBD1,TRBV27,-,TRBJ1-5
TGTGCCAGCAGTCCACTTTTTTGGCGGGAGCGCTACGAGCAGTACTTC,CASSPLFWRERYEQYF,TRBD2,TRBV2,-,TRBJ2-7
TGTGCCAGCAGCTTAACCCAGGGTGCCCCTAACTATGGCTACACCTTC,CASSLTQGAPNYGYTF,-,TRBV7-9,-,TRBJ1-2
TGCAGTGCTAGTCCGGGACAGGGGGCGATGTCCAACACCGGGGAGCTGTTTTTT,CSASPGQGAMSNTGELFF,TRBD1,TRBV20-1,-,TRBJ2-2
TGTGCCAGCCAGGAGGTAAACACCGGGGAGCTGTTTTTT,CASQEVNTGELFF,-,TRBV6-4,-,TRBJ2-2
TGTGCCAGCAGCTCCTGGGACAGGGGTAACACTGAAGCTTTCTTT,CASSSWDRGNTEAFF,TRBD1,TRBV5-5,-,TRBJ1-1
TGTGCCAGCAGCCAAAGGACAGGGGGCTTCACCGGGGAGCTGTTTTTT,CASSQRTGGFTGELFF,TRBD1,TRBV3-1/TRBV3-2,-,TRBJ2-2
TGTGCCAGCAGTTACGATGGCAGGGGGCTGGACGAGCAGTACTTC,CASSYDGRGLDEQYF,TRBD1,TRBV6-2/TRBV6-3,-,TRBJ2-7
TGCGCCAGCAGTGAGTCACGACAGGGGCGGTATAATTCACCCCTCCACTTT,CASSESRQGRYNSPLHF,TRBD1,TRBV10-2,-,TRBJ1-6
TGTGCCAGCAGTGAAATCGCAGGATATGGCTACACCTTC,CASSEIAGYGYTF,-,TRBV2,-,TRBJ1-2
TGCAGCGTTGAAATGGGGCAGGGGGCTTACGAGCAGTACTTC,CSVEMGQGAYEQYF,TRBD1,TRBV29-1,-,TRBJ2-7
TGTGCCAGCAGCTTAATTGGGGGAGGAACCCTCGAGCAGTACTTC,CASSLIGGGTLEQYF,-,TRBV11-1,-,TRBJ2-7
TGTGCCACCAGCAGAGGGAAGGACAGGGATCAAGAGACCCAGTACTTC,CATSRGKDRDQETQYF,TRBD1,TRBV15,-,TRBJ2-5
TGTGCCAGCATACCCCTCCGACAACAGGCGGGAGAAAAACTGTTTTTT,CASIPLRQQAGEKLFF,-,TRBV28,-,TRBJ1-4
TGTGCCTGGGGGGAGCTCAATCAGCCCCAGCATTTT,CAWGELNQPQHF,-,TRBV30,-,TRBJ1-5
TGTGCCAGCAGCTTGCAGGAGGACACTGAAGCTTTCTTT,CASSLQEDTEAFF,-,TRBV5-4,once,TRBJ1-1
TGTGCCAGCAGTCCTAGACAGGGGGGTGGCTACACCTTC,CASSPRQGGGYTF,TRBD1,TRBV6-5,-,TRBJ1-2
TGTGCCAGCAGTGAGCGGGGTGGACTAGCGGGAGGCCCAGGGGAGCTGTTTTTT,CASSERGGLAGGPGELFF,TRBD2,TRBV2,-,TRBJ2-2
TGTGCCAGCAGTCCAAGCGGGATGCCCGCCTACGAGCAGTACTTC,CASSPSGMPAYEQYF,TRBD2,TRBV6-5,-,TRBJ2-7
TGTGCCATCAGCCCGGGACAGGGGAATGAAAAACTGTTTTTT,CAISPGQGNEKLFF,TRBD1,TRBV10-3,-,TRBJ1-4
TGTGCCAGCAGTGGCCAGGTTTCCTACGAGCAGTACTTC,CASSGQVSYEQYF,-,TRBV2,-,TRBJ2-7
TGTGCCAGCAGTTACTCGACAGTCGCTGGAAACACCATATATTTT,CASSYSTVAGNTIYF,-,TRBV6-5,-,TRBJ1-3
TGTGCCAGCAGCGAAGCAACGCATGGGGCCAACGTCCTGACTTTC,CASSEATHGANVLTF,-,TRBV9,-,TRBJ2-6
TGTGCCAGCTCACCACGGTCCCGCCAGGTCTCCTACGAGCAGTACTTC,CASSPRSRQVSYEQYF,-,TRBV18,-,TRBJ2-7
TGTGCCAGCAGCTTAGAAGGGACTAGCGGACGCACAGATACGCAGTATTTT,CASSLEGTSGRTDTQYF,TRBD2,TRBV7-8,-,TRBJ2-3
TGTGCCAGCAGTGGGGCTAGCGGGAGTACGCAGTACTTC,CASSGASGSTQYF,TRBD2,TRBV2,-,TRBJ2-7
TGCGCCAGCAGCTTGGCGGGGGTCGGCTACAATGAGCAGTTCTTC,CASSLAGVGYNEQFF,-,TRBV5-1,-,TRBJ2-1
TGCAGCGTTGAAGATCCGGGGGTAGCGTTTGATGAAGCTTTCTTT,CSVEDPGVAFDEAFF,-,TRBV29-1,-,TRBJ1-1
TGTGCCATCAGATCGATTCCGCAAGCGGGGGGTTATGGAGATACGCAGTATTTT,CAIRSIPQAGGYGDTQYF,TRBD2,TRBV10-3,-,TRBJ2-3
TGTGCCAGCAGTCCCCCCCAGGGGACCCGCTCTGGAAACACCATATATTTT,CASSPPQGTRSGNTIYF,-,TRBV6-2/TRBV6-3,few,TRBJ1-3
TGTGCCAGCAGCTTGGAATTAGGGGGAGCGAACACCGGGGAGCTGTTTTTT,CASSLELGGANTGELFF,-,TRBV5-4,-,TRBJ2-2
TGTGCCAGCAGTCCCCCCGGGACAGGGCAGTACGAGCAGTACTTC,CASSPPGTGQYEQYF,TRBD1,TRBV28,-,TRBJ2-7
TGTGCCAGCAGCTTAGCGACCTCGGGGGGGATTAATGAAAAACTGTTTTTT,CASSLATSGGINEKLFF,-,TRBV7-9,-,TRBJ1-4
TGTGCCAGTATGAGAAATAAAGACAGGGCTGATACGCAGTATTTT,CASMRNKDRADTQYF,TRBD1,TRBV19,-,TRBJ2-3
TGTGCCAGTACCACTAGGGCCGGGGGGATAGATACGCAGTATTTT,CASTTRAGGIDTQYF,TRBD2,TRBV19,-,TRBJ2-3
TGTGCCAGCAGTACGGGACAAAAGAGGAACACTGAAGCTTTCTTT,CASSTGQKRNTEAFF,-,TRBV6-5,-,TRBJ1-1
TGTGCCAGCAGTTTCCTGATGAGGGCTGGCTACACCTTC,CASSFLMRAGYTF,-,TRBV6-2/TRBV6-3,-,TRBJ1-2
TGTGCCAGCAGCTTAGCAGGGAGGCGACAGCCCCAGCATTTT,CASSLAGRRQPQHF,-,TRBV7-8,-,TRBJ1-5
TGTGCCACCAGCAGATCCCGGGACAGGGGGCTCGTTCCCTACGAGCAGTACTTC,CATSRSRDRGLVPYEQYF,TRBD1,TRBV15,once,TRBJ2-7
TGTGCCAGCAGCTTAACGAGGACATCGGACTATGGCTACACCTTC,CASSLTRTSDYGYTF,-,TRBV7-3,-,TRBJ1-2
TGTGCCAGCATGGGCGGGGCAGGAGATACGCAGTATTTT,CASMGGAGDTQYF,-,TRBV28,once,TRBJ2-3
TGTGCCAGCAAGGGACTAGCGGGGGGAATTACAGATACGCAGTATTTT,CASKGLAGGITDTQYF,TRBD2,TRBV2,-,TRBJ2-3
TGTGCCAGCAGCTGGCAGGGCCAAGGGACCCAGTACTTC,CASSWQGQGTQYF,-,TRBV11-3,-,TRBJ2-5
TGTGCCAGCACCGGAAAAACCCAGGGCTTGAATGAGCAGTTCTTC,CASTGKTQGLNEQFF,-,TRBV2,-,TRBJ2-1
TGTGCCAGCAGCCTCAACGCGGGGGGGCTGGATACGCAGTATTTT,CASSLNAGGLDTQYF,TRBD2,TRBV7-2,-,TRBJ2-3
TGTGCCTGGAGTTATGGAGGCAACTATGGCTACACCTTC,CAWSYGGNYGYTF,-,TRBV30,-,TRBJ1-2
TGTGCCACCTCTCCTCGGACAGGGTTGGGTGGCTACACCTTC,CATSPRTGLGGYTF,TRBD1,TRBV24-1,-,TRBJ1-2
TGTGCCAGCAGCCAGGGCGATCAGCCCCAGCATTTT,CASSQGDQPQHF,-,TRBV3-1/TRBV3-2,once,TRBJ1-5
TGTGCCAGCAGCCAAGATGGCGGGGGCACAGATACGCAGTATTTT,CASSQDGGGTDTQYF,-,TRBV3-1/TRBV3-2,-,TRBJ2-3
TGTGCCAGCAGCGACAGCAGCTTGCGGCCCCAGCATTTT,CASSDSSLRPQHF,-,TRBV12-3/TRBV12-4,-,TRBJ1-5
TGTGCCAGCAGTCGAACTGACAGGGAGAACACTGAAGCTTTCTTT,CASSRTDRENTEAFF,TRBD1,TRBV6-6,once,TRBJ1-1
TGTGCCAGCAGCTTAGTCGTAGCAGAGACCCAGTACTTC,CASSLVVAETQYF,-,TRBV7-2,-,TRBJ2-5
TGCGCCAGCAGCTTTACGGACAGGGGGCGCCCCTATGGCTACACCTTC,CASSFTDRGRPYGYTF,TRBD1,TRBV5-1,once,TRBJ1-2
TGTGCCAGCAGTCCTGGACAGATTTACGAGCAGTACTTC,CASSPGQIYEQYF,-,TRBV12-3/TRBV12-4,-,TRBJ2-7